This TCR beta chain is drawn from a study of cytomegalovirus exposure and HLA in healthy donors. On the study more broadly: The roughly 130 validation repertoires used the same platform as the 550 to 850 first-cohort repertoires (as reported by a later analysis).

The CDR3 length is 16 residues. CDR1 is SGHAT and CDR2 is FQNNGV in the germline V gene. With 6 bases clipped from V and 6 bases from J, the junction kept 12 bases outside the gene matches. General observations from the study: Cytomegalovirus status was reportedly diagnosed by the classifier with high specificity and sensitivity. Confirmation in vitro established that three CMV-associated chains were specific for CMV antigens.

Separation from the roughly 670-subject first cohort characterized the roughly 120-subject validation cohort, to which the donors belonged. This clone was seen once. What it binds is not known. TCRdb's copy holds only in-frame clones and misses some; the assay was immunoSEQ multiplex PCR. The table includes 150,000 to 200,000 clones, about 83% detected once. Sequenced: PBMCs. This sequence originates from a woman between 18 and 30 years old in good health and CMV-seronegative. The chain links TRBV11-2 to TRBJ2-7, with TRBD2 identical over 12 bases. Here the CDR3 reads CASRPLVLAGGGEQYF. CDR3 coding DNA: TGTGCCAGCAGGCCGCTTGTACTAGCGGGAGGAGGCGAGCAGTACTTC.